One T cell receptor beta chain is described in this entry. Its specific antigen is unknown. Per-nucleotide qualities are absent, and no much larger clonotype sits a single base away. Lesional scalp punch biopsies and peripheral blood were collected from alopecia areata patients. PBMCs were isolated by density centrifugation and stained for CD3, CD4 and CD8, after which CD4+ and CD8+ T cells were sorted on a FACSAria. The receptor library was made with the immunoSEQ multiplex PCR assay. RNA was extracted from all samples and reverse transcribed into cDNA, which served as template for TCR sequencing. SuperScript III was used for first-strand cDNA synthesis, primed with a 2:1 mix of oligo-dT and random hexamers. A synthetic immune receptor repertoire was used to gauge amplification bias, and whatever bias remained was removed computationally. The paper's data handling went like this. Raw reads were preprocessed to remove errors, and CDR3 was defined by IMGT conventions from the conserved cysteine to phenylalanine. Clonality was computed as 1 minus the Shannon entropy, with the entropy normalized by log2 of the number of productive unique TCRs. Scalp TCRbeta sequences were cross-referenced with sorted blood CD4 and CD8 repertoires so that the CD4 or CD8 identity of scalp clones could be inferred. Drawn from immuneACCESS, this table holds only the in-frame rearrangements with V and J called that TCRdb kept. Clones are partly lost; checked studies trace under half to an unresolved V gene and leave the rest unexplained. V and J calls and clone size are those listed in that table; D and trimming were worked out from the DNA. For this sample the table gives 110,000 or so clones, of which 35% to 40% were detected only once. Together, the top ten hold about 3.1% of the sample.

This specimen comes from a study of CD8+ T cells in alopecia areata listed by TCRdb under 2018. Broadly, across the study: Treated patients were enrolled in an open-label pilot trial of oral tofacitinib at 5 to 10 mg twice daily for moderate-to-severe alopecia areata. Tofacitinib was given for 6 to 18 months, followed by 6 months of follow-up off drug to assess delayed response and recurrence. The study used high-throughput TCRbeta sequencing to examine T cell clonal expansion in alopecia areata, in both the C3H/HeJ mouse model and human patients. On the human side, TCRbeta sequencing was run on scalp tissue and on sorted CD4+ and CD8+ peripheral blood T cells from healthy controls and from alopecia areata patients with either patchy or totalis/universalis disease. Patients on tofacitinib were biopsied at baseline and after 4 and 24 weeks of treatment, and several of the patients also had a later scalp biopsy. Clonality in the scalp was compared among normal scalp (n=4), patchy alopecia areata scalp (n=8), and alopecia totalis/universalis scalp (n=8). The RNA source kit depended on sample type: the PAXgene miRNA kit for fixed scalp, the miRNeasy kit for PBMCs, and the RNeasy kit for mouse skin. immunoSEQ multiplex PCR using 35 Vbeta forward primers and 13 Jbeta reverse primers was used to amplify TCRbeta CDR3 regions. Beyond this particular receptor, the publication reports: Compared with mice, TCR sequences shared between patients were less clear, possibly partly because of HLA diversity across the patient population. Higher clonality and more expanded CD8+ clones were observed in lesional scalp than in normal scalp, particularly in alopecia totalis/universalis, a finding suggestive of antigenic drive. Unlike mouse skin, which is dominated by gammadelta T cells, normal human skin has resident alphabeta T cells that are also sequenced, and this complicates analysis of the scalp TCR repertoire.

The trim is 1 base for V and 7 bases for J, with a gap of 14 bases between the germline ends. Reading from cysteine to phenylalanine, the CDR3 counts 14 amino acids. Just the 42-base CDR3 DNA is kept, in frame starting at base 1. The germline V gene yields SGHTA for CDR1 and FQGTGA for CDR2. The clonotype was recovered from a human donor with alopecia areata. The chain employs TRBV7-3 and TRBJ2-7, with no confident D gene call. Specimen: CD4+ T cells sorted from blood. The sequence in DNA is TGTGCCAGCAGCTTAAATTCCGGGCTTATGGAGCAGTACTTC. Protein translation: CASSLNSGLMEQYF.